This T cell receptor (beta chain) came from a study of blood T cell repertoires in COVID-19. Study in general: The samples span acute and convalescent COVID-19 from the United States, Italy and Spain.

Under the authors' procedure: Amplified reference gene primers provided the basis for estimating nucleated cell counts. Assay used: immunoSEQ multiplex PCR; TCRdb lists only in-frame clones, some missing. That table gives V, J and clone size, and the DNA gave D and trimming. The sample consists of under 300,000 clones, 88% of them appearing once. Grouping used clinical history reported by participants in a survey and questionnaire. On this clone itself: Its ends do not fully match the called genes, so a read error is possible.

This CDR3 contains 14 residues. The germline gives CDR1 LGHDT, CDR2 YNNKEL (reference sequence). The sample comprised PBMCs or T cells enriched from blood (not recorded which). The origin of this receptor is an older woman in a cohort exposed to, infected with or recovered from COVID-19 (not recorded which). The chain combines TRBV3-1 (or the pseudogene TRBV3-2) with TRBJ1-1; weak D call: TRBD1 (6 bases). The CDR3 DNA follows: TGTGCCAGCAGCAAAGACGTCAGGGGAACTGAAGCTTTCTTT. This translates into CASSKDVRGTEAFF.